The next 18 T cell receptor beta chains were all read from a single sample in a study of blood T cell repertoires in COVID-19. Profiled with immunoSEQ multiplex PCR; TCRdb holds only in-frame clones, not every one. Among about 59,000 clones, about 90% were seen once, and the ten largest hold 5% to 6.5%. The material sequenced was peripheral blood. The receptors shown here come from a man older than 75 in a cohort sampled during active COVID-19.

The DNA of the CDR3 is TGTGCCACGGTCGGGCAGGGAGGAAACACCATATATTTT. Encoded protein: CATVGQGGNTIYF. This chain joins TRBV24-1 and TRBJ1-3, with D possibly TRBD1 on 5 matching bases. Trimming pared 10 bases from V and 4 bases from J, leaving 13 bases between. The CDR3 is made up of 13 amino acids. Germline V CDR1 and CDR2: KGHDR, SFDVKD.

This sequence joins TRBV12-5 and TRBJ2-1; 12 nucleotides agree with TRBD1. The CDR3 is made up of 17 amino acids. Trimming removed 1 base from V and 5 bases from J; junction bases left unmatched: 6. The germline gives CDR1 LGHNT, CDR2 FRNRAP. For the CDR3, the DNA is TGTGCTAGTGGTTTGGCGCGGGGACAGGGGGCCGACAATGAGCAGTTCTTC. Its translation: CASGLARGQGADNEQFF.

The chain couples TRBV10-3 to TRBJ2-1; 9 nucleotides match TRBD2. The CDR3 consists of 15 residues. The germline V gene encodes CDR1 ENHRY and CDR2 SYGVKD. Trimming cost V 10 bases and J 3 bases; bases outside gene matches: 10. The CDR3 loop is CATTIAGEIYNEQFF. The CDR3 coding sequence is TGTGCCACCACCATAGCGGGAGAAATCTACAATGAGCAGTTCTTC.

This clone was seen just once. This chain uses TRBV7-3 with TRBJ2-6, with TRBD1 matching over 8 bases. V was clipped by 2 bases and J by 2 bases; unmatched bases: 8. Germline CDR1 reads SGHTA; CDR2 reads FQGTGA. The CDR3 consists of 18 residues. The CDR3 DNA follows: TGTGCCAGCAGCTTATATCCCCGGGGACAGGCTGGGGCCAACGTCCTGACTTTC. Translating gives CASSLYPRGQAGANVLTF.

The CDR3 loop reads CASSESRGLAYEQYF. Written as DNA, the CDR3 is TGTGCCAGCAGTGAATCCCGGGGACTCGCCTACGAGCAGTACTTC. The chain uses TRBV25-1 and TRBJ2-7; D possibly corresponds to TRBD2 (6 bases). The germline V and J ends were trimmed by 1 base and 2 bases, with 12 bases remaining between them. Per the germline V gene, CDR1 is MGHDK and CDR2 is SYGVNS. This CDR3 spans 15 amino acids.

In DNA form, the CDR3 reads TGTGCCAGTAGTATTGGGACAGGTTATGGCTACACCTTC. Amino acids: CASSIGTGYGYTF. The V gene is TRBV19, the J gene TRBJ1-2, with 8 nucleotides matching TRBD1. V dropped 3 bases and J dropped 5; count of bases not matched to a gene: 2. The CDR3 contains 13 residues. Germline V gene data show CDR1 as LNHDA and CDR2 as SQIVND (reference sequence).

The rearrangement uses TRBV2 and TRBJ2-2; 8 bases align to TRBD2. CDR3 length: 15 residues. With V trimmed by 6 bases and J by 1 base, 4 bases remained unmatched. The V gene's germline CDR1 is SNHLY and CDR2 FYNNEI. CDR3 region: CASRLSGKNTGELFF. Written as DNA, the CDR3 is TGTGCCAGCAGACTTAGCGGGAAGAACACCGGGGAGCTGTTTTTT.

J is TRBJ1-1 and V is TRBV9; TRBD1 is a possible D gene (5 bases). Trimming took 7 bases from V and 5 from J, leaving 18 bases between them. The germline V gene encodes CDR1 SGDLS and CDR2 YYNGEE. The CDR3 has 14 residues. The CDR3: CASGPGGRQTEAFF. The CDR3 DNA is TGTGCCAGCGGTCCGGGGGGGAGGCAGACTGAAGCTTTCTTT.

The CDR3 here is CASSLDSSNQPQHF. The CDR3 DNA is TGTGCCAGCAGCTTAGACAGTAGCAATCAGCCCCAGCATTTT. This chain joins TRBV5-6 and TRBJ1-5, with D tentatively TRBD1 (5 bases). V gave up 2 bases and J gave up 0 bases, with 6 bases separating them. The CDR3 runs to 14 residues. Looked up from germline, CDR1 is SGHDT and CDR2 is YYEEEE.

CDR3 in amino acids: CATLFRDSYGYTF. CDR3 coding DNA: TGTGCCACCCTTTTCCGGGACAGCTATGGCTACACCTTC. The chain is built from TRBV19 and TRBJ1-2; 7 bases fit TRBD1. CDR1 and CDR2 (germline): LNHDA, SQIVND (reference sequence). The CDR3 consists of 13 residues. J was trimmed by 4 bases and V by 10 bases; bases with no gene match: 9.

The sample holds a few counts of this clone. CDR3 sequence: CASSDVSYNEQFF. Written as DNA, the CDR3 is TGTGCCAGCAGTGATGTCAGCTACAATGAGCAGTTCTTC. V and J are TRBV2 and TRBJ2-1, with D hard to call. CDR3 length: 13 amino acids. V lost 3 bases, J lost 3 bases, and 6 bases lay in between. Germline lookup yields CDR1 SNHLY and CDR2 FYNNEI.

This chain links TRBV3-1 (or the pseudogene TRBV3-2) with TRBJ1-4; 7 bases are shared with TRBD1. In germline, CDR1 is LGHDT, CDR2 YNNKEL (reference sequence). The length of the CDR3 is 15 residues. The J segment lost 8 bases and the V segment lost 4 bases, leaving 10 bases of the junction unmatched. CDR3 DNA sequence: TGTGCCAGCAGCCCTAGCACAGGGGTCGGGGAAAAACTGTTTTTT. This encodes CASSPSTGVGEKLFF.

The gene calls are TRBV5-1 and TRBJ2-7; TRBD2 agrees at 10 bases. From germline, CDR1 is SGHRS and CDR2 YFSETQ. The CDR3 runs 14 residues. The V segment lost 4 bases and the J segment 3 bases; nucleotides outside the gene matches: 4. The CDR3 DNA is TGCGCCAGCAGCCTCCGGACTAGCGGCTACGAGCAGTACTTC. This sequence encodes CASSLRTSGYEQYF.

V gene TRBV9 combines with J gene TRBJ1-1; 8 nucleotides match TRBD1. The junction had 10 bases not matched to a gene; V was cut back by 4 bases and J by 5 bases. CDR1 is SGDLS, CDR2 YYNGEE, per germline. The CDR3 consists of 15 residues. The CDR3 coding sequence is TGTGCCAGCAGCCCCAGACAGGGGAGTCAGACTGAAGCTTTCTTT. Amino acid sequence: CASSPRQGSQTEAFF.

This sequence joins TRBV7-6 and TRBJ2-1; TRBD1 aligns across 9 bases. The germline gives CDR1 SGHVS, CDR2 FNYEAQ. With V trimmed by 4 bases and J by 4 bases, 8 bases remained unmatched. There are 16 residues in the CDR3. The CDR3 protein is CASSSLGGTGYNEQFF. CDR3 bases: TGTGCCAGCAGCTCATTGGGGGGGACAGGGTACAATGAGCAGTTCTTC.

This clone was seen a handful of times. CDR3 sequence: CASGGELYQETQYF. The DNA for the CDR3 is TGTGCCAGCGGAGGGGAGCTGTACCAAGAGACCCAGTACTTC. The V and J genes are TRBV2 and TRBJ2-5; a possible D gene is TRBD2 (6 bases). Germline V CDR1 and CDR2: SNHLY, FYNNEI. This CDR3 is built from 14 residues. Deletions cut 8 bases from V and 0 bases from J, with 13 bases between.

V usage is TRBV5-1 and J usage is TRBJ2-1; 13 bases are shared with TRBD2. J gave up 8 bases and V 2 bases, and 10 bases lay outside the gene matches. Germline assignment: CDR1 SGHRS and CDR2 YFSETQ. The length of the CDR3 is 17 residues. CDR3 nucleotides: TGCGCCAGCAGCTTCACTAGCGGGGGGGCATTCAGGGATGAGCAGTTCTTC. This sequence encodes CASSFTSGGAFRDEQFF.

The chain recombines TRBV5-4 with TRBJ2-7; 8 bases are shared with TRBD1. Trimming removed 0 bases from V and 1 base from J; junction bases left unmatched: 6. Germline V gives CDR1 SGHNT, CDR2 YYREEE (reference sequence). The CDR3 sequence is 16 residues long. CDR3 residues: CASSLGQGSLSYEQYF. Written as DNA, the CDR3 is TGTGCCAGCAGCTTGGGACAGGGGTCACTTTCCTACGAGCAGTACTTC.